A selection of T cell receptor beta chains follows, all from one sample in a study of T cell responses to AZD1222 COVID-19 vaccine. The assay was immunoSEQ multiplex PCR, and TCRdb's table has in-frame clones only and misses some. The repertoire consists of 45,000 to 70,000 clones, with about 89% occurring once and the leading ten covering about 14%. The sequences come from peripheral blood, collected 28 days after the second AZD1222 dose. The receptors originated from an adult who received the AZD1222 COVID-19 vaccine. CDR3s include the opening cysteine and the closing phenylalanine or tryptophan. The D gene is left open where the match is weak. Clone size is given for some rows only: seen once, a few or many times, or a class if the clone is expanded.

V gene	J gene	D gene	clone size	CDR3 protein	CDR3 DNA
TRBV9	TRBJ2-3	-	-	CASSVGAGSLTDTQYF	TGTGCCAGCAGCGTAGGGGCAGGGTCTTTAACAGATACGCAGTATTTT
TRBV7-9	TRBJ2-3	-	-	CASSLDGGDTQYF	TGTGCCAGCAGCTTAGACGGGGGAGATACGCAGTATTTT
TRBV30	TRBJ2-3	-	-	CAWTGRRGGADTQYF	TGTGCCTGGACAGGGCGCAGGGGCGGCGCAGATACGCAGTATTTT
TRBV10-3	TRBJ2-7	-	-	CAISVEGYEQYF	TGTGCCATCAGTGTGGAAGGCTACGAGCAGTACTTC
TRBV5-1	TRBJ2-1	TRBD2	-	CASSGTSYNEQFF	TGCGCCAGCAGCGGGACTAGTTACAATGAGCAGTTCTTC
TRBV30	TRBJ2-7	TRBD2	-	CAWSVGRSGRATEQYF	TGTGCCTGGAGTGTTGGCCGTAGCGGGAGGGCAACCGAGCAGTACTTC
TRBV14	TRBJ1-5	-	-	CASSQGGTINQPQHF	TGTGCCAGCAGCCAAGGGGGGACGATTAATCAGCCCCAGCATTTT
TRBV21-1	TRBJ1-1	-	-	CASSKDGETRRQGVTEAFF	TGTGCCAGCAGCAAAGACGGGGAAACCCGGAGACAGGGGGTTACTGAAGCTTTCTTT
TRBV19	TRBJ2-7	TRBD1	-	CASSVTGDEQYF	TGTGCCAGTAGTGTGACAGGGGACGAGCAGTACTTC
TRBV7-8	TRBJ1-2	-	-	CASSLSRLGGYTF	TGTGCCAGCAGCTTATCACGGTTAGGTGGCTACACCTTC
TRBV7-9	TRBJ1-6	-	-	CASSRTSASPLHF	TGTGCCAGCAGCCGTACGTCCGCATCACCCCTCCACTTT
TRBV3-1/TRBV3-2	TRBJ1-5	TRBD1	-	CASSQRQGRNQPQHF	TGTGCCAGCAGCCAGAGACAGGGGCGCAATCAGCCCCAGCATTTT
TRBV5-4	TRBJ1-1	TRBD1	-	CASSLGGGGGSEAFF	TGTGCCAGCAGCTTGGGAGGAGGGGGCGGGTCTGAAGCTTTCTTT
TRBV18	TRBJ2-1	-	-	CASSSTPGGYEQFF	TGTGCCAGCTCCAGCACGCCGGGGGGCTATGAGCAGTTCTTC
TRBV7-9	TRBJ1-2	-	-	CASSYTDYGYTF	TGTGCCAGCAGCTACACCGACTATGGCTACACCTTC
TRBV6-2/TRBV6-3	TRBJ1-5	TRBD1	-	CASSYPGQVAQPQHF	TGTGCCAGCAGTTACCCGGGACAGGTCGCTCAGCCCCAGCATTTT
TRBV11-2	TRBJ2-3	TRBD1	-	CASSLGTGADTQYF	TGTGCCAGCAGCTTAGGAACAGGGGCGGATACGCAGTATTTT
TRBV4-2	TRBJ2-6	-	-	CASSQDRRARHSGANVLTF	TGTGCCAGCAGCCAAGATCGGAGGGCAAGACACTCTGGGGCCAACGTCCTGACTTTC
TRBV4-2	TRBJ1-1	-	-	CASSQAGFTNTEAFF	TGTGCCAGCAGCCAAGCAGGGTTCACTAACACTGAAGCTTTCTTT
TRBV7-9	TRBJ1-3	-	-	CASSSLGDTIYF	TGTGCCAGCAGCTCCCTAGGGGACACCATATATTTT
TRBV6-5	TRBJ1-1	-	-	CASSYFRGGTEAFF	TGTGCCAGCAGTTACTTCAGAGGCGGAACTGAAGCTTTCTTT
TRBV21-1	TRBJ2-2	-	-	CARLGQRGNTGELFF	TGTGCCAGACTCGGACAGAGGGGGAACACCGGGGAGCTGTTTTTT
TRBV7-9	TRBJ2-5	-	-	CASSRATGLQYF	TGTGCCAGCAGCCGAGCGACTGGGCTTCAGTACTTC
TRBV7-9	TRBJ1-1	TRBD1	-	CASSSGTGTWNTEAFF	TGTGCCAGCAGCTCCGGGACAGGGACTTGGAACACTGAAGCTTTCTTT
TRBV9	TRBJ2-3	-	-	CASSVLQGLDTQYF	TGTGCCAGCAGCGTGCTACAGGGACTCGATACGCAGTATTTT
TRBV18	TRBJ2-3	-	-	CASSLGASSDTQYF	TGTGCCAGCTCACTTGGGGCTAGCTCAGATACGCAGTATTTT
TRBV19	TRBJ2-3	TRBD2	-	CASSTTTSGYLADTQYF	TGTGCCAGTAGTACCACGACTAGCGGTTATTTGGCAGATACGCAGTATTTT
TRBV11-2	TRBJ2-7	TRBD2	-	CASSLGLATPAF	TGTGCCAGCAGTCTCGGACTAGCGACGCCTGCATTC
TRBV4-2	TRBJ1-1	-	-	CASSQDGDTEAFF	TGTGCCAGCAGCCAAGATGGGGACACTGAAGCTTTCTTT
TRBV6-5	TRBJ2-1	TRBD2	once	CASSTSGRVHDEQFF	TGTGCCAGCAGCACTAGCGGGAGGGTTCATGATGAGCAGTTCTTC
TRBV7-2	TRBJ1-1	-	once	CASSLILMNTEAFF	TGTGCCAGCAGCTTAATACTCATGAACACTGAAGCTTTCTTT
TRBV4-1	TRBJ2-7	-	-	CASSQDGSGYSYEQYF	TGCGCCAGCAGCCAAGACGGTAGCGGATACTCCTACGAGCAGTACTTC
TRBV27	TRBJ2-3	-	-	CASSKHNTDTQYF	TGTGCCAGCAGTAAACACAACACAGATACGCAGTATTTT
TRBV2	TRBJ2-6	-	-	CATNPGQAGANVLTF	TGTGCCACCAATCCCGGGCAGGCGGGGGCCAACGTCCTGACTTTC
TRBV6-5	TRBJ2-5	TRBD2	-	CASRPGLAGAGTQYF	TGTGCCAGCAGGCCGGGACTAGCGGGAGCTGGGACCCAGTACTTC
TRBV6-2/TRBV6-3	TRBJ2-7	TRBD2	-	CASSPGLAWEQYF	TGTGCCAGCAGCCCAGGACTAGCGTGGGAGCAGTACTTC
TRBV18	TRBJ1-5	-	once	CASSPGGRNQPQHF	TGTGCCAGCTCACCGGGAGGCCGGAATCAGCCCCAGCATTTT
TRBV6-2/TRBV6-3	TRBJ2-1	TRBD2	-	CASSYSPGLALRNEQFF	TGTGCCAGCAGTTACTCACCGGGACTAGCGTTAAGGAATGAGCAGTTCTTC
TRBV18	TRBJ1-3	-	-	CASRDTNSGNTIYF	TGTGCCAGCCGGGACACCAACTCTGGAAACACCATATATTTT
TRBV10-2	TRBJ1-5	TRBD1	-	CASRETGAEPQHF	TGCGCCAGCAGAGAGACAGGGGCTGAGCCCCAGCATTTT
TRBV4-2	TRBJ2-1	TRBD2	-	CASSQESGSSYNEQFF	TGTGCCAGCAGCCAGGAGAGCGGGAGCTCCTACAATGAGCAGTTCTTC
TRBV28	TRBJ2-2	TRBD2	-	CASSLSMWEGLFF	TGTGCCAGCAGTTTAAGTATGTGGGAGGGGCTGTTTTTT
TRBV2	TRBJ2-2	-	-	CASSEGTGRELFF	TGTGCCAGCAGTGAAGGAACCGGGCGGGAGCTGTTTTTT